This T cell receptor (beta chain) was documented in a study of T-cell reconstitution after alpha-beta-depleted transplantation in children. The TCRbeta library was prepared with unique molecular identifiers. TCRdb used MiXCR to reprocess the PCR reads, holding one entry per CDR3 protein. Counted here are 600,000 to 700,000 distinct CDR3 sequences, 16% occurring once; the ten biggest clones make up approximately 1%. V was pared by 0 bases and J by 4 bases, with 11 bases between. This CDR3 is 14 amino acids long. CDR1 is SGHKS and CDR2 is YYEKEE in the germline V gene (reference sequence). This clonotype was detected only a few times.

The sequences come from PBMCs from the stem cell graft donor, collected from the stem cell graft. The chain is built from TRBV5-5 and TRBJ2-7, with unresolved D. This sequence was found in a human donor who donated a stem cell graft to a child with acute myeloid leukemia. The CDR3 loop is CASSLGAETYEQYV. CDR3 coding DNA: TGTGCCAGCAGCTTGGGGGCAGAAACATACGAGCAGTACGTC.